The sequence of this TCR beta chain was determined in a study of Graves' ophthalmopathy and Graves' hyperthyroidism. As the template, RNA transcripts were used to amplify TCR beta CDR3 regions. First-round RT-PCR with HTBI primers preceded a second-round multiplex PCR. TCRdb processed the multiplex PCR reads anew with MiXCR; each CDR3 protein has one entry. The sample records hundreds of thousands of distinct CDR3 sequences, 45% to 55% being singletons. Germline-derived CDR1 and CDR2 are SGHAT and FQNNGV. This CDR3 spans 14 amino acids. V was pared by 3 bases and J by 8 bases, with 7 bases of the junction left unmatched. Moderate-to-severe activity, CAS ≥3, NOSPECS ≥4 and duration under 3 months were recorded for donors with ophthalmopathy. Lactation, pregnancy, uncontrolled infections and other autoimmune diseases were all grounds for excluding patients. A volume of about 9.7 ml of fresh peripheral blood supplied the PBMCs.

The receptor was derived from an adult man with Graves' ophthalmopathy. The V and J genes are TRBV11-2 and TRBJ1-2, with 9 bases aligning to TRBD1. Sequences were obtained from peripheral blood. DNA for the CDR3: TGTGCCAGCAGCTTCGACAGGGGGTCGAGGGGCTACACCTTC. Translating gives CASSFDRGSRGYTF. Together with reference TRBV11-2 and TRBJ1-2, the CDR3 gives the full variable domain: EAGVAQSPRYKIIEKRQSVAFWCNPISGHATLYWYQQILGQGPKLLIQFQNNGVVDDSQLPKDRFSAERLKGVDSTLKIQPAKLEDSAVYLCASSFDRGSRGYTFGSGTRLTVV.